The 17 T cell receptor beta chains presented below share a single source sample, sequenced in a study of spatial heterogeneity in lung cancer. TCRdb used MiXCR to reprocess the 5' RACE reads, holding one entry per CDR3 protein. The table records tens of thousands of distinct CDR3 sequences, approximately 12% of them present only once. The time point was: sample taken at primary tumor resection. Sample: PBMCs, taken at surgery. These receptors all stem from a male donor with early-stage non-small cell lung cancer.

The V gene is TRBV20-1, the J gene TRBJ2-7, with TRBD1 identical over 8 bases. The CDR3 contains 15 residues. Germline CDR1 is DFQATT and CDR2 is SNEGSKA (reference sequence). Trimming cost V 3 bases and J 4 bases; bases outside gene matches: 11. The CDR3 DNA reads TGCAGTGCTAGGGATCCGTCGACAGGGGTGTACGAGCAGTACTTC. This translates into CSARDPSTGVYEQYF.

The chain uses TRBV7-2 and TRBJ1-5; D is unclear. The germline V and J ends were trimmed by 1 base and 10 bases, with 17 bases remaining between them. The germline CDR1 and CDR2 sequences are SGHTA and FQGNSA. The length of the CDR3 is 15 residues. The CDR3 nucleotides read TGTGCCAGCAGCTTAGAGAGGCCCCCTGGGTCACCCCAGCATTTT. Translated: CASSLERPPGSPQHF.

V usage is TRBV10-3 and J usage is TRBJ2-1, with 7 bases that match TRBD2. V dropped 0 bases and J dropped 10; count of bases not matched to a gene: 9. The CDR3 extends over 15 amino acids. Germline CDR1 and CDR2: ENHRY and SYGVKD. CDR3 loop: CAISESSGGKEEQFF. In DNA, the CDR3 is TGTGCCATCAGTGAGTCGTCCGGGGGGAAGGAGGAGCAGTTCTTC.

The gene calls are TRBV11-2 and TRBJ2-5; D gene uncertain. This CDR3 comprises 13 residues. Between the trimmed V and J ends, which lost 1 base and 5 bases, there was a span of 8 bases. Germline V gene data show CDR1 as SGHAT and CDR2 as FQNNGV. Here the CDR3 DNA reads TGTGCCAGCAGCTTAGGTCTGGGGGAGACCCAGTACTTC. Encoded protein: CASSLGLGETQYF.

This clonotype was seen only a few times. The V gene is TRBV12-3 or TRBV12-4, the J gene TRBJ1-2; 7 bases are shared with TRBD1. CDR3 length: 14 amino acids. V was clipped by 6 bases and J by 0 bases; unmatched bases: 4. The CDR3 DNA reads as TGTGCCAGCAGACCTGACAGGGCTAACTATGGCTACACCTTC. Amino acid sequence: CASRPDRANYGYTF.

Only a few counts were recorded for this clonotype. The chain links TRBV4-2 to TRBJ2-3; a possible D gene is TRBD2 (6 bases). Germline V gene lookup returns CDR1 LGHNA and CDR2 YNFKEQ. The V and J ends lost 1 base and 3 bases respectively, with 20 bases between them. The CDR3 has 18 residues. The CDR3 spells CASSQVAGIISDTDTQYF. The CDR3 DNA follows: TGTGCCAGCAGCCAAGTGGCGGGGATCATTTCGGATACAGATACGCAGTATTTT.

This rearrangement joins TRBV5-1 to TRBJ2-5; D is uncertain. The CDR3 loop spans 15 amino acids. Between the trimmed V and J ends, which lost 0 bases and 6 bases, there was a span of 15 bases. Per the germline V gene, CDR1 is SGHRS and CDR2 is YFSETQ. DNA for the CDR3: TGCGCCAGCAGCTTGGAACTGCCACCCGCGAAGACCCAGTACTTC. Protein product: CASSLELPPAKTQYF.

The chain uses TRBV3-1 and TRBJ2-1, with D possibly being TRBD1 (5 bases). This CDR3 comprises 15 residues. The V end lost 1 base, the J end lost 3 bases, and 10 bases lay between the germline ends. Germline CDR1 is LGHDT and CDR2 is YNNKEL (reference sequence). For the CDR3, the DNA is TGTGCCAGCAGCCAAGTCGCACAGGTCTACAATGAGCAGTTCTTC. Its protein product is CASSQVAQVYNEQFF.

The V and J genes are TRBV20-1 and TRBJ1-5; D gene uncertain. The CDR3 is 14 residues long. From germline, CDR1 is DFQATT and CDR2 SNEGSKA (reference sequence). Trimming took 0 bases from V and 5 from J, leaving 11 bases between them. The CDR3 region is CSARDPGRYQPQHF. The CDR3 DNA reads as TGCAGTGCTAGAGATCCCGGGAGGTATCAGCCCCAGCATTTT.

The chain carries TRBV7-2 and TRBJ1-2; possible D gene TRBD1, 5 bases. The germline V gene has CDR1 SGHTA and CDR2 FQGNSA. Trimming removed 5 bases from V and 5 bases from J, with 15 bases in between. The CDR3 length is 14 residues. The CDR3 DNA follows: TGTGCCAGCAGCCCTCGGGGGAGGGAGTATGGCTACACCTTC. It encodes CASSPRGREYGYTF.

This sequence joins TRBV20-1 and TRBJ2-1, with TRBD2 identical over 11 bases. Germline assignment: CDR1 DFQATT and CDR2 SNEGSKA (reference sequence). The CDR3 runs 13 residues. With V trimmed by 3 bases and J by 7 bases, 2 bases remained unmatched. The CDR3 sequence is CSARGLAVNEQFF. The CDR3 nucleotides are TGCAGTGCTAGGGGACTAGCGGTGAATGAGCAGTTCTTC.

This clonotype was seen repeatedly, ten times or more. V is TRBV28 and J is TRBJ1-2; D remains ambiguous. Per the germline V gene, CDR1 is MDHEN and CDR2 is SYDVKM. The CDR3 is 14 residues long. V dropped 1 base and J dropped 4 bases, with 10 bases sitting between them. The CDR3 reads CASSLFLRGYGYTF. As DNA, the CDR3 is TGTGCCAGCAGTTTATTCCTGCGTGGCTATGGCTACACCTTC.

This clonotype was picked up a small number of times. The chain uses TRBV12-3 or TRBV12-4 and TRBJ1-1, with a tentative D call TRBD1 (6 bases). V was trimmed by 10 bases and J by 4 bases, leaving 16 bases between them. The CDR3 spans 13 residues. CDR3 sequence: CATSLGGPTEAFF. The CDR3 bases are TGTGCCACCTCACTCGGGGGGCCCACTGAAGCTTTCTTT.

This clonotype was seen a handful of times. This chain joins TRBV7-2 and TRBJ2-2; 9 nucleotides line up with TRBD2. The CDR3 is 17 residues long. The V segment lost 4 bases and the J segment 2 bases; nucleotides outside the gene matches: 8. Per germline, CDR1 SGHTA and CDR2 FQGNSA. The CDR3 sequence: CASSSTGTSSNTGELFF. The CDR3 nucleotides read TGTGCCAGCAGCTCCACCGGGACTAGCTCTAACACCGGGGAGCTGTTTTTT.

The rearrangement joins TRBV18 to TRBJ2-7; a weak D match, TRBD1 (6 bases). The CDR3 is 12 residues long. Trimming pared 3 bases from V and 5 bases from J, leaving 8 bases between. Per germline, CDR1 KGHSH and CDR2 LQKENI. The CDR3: CASSPNRDEQYF. The CDR3 DNA follows: TGTGCCAGCTCACCGAACAGGGACGAGCAGTACTTC.

The chain joins TRBV7-3 to TRBJ2-2, with D unresolved. CDR1 is SGHTA and CDR2 is FQGTGA in the germline V gene. CDR3 size: 12 residues. V dropped 6 bases and J dropped 6 bases, with 8 bases sitting between them. CDR3 loop: CASSTSPGELFF. The DNA for the CDR3 is TGTGCCAGCAGTACCTCGCCCGGGGAGCTGTTTTTT. Looking up the rest from reference TRBV7-3 and TRBJ2-2 gives the full variable domain: GAGVSQTPSNKVTEKGKYVELRCDPISGHTALYWYRQSLGQGPEFLIYFQGTGAADDSGLPNDRFFAVRPEGSVSTLKIQRTERGDSAVYLCASSTSPGELFFGEGSRLTVL.

Comments on this clonotype: A much larger clone sits a single nucleotide away, making a read error possible. The chain links TRBV6-2 or TRBV6-3 to TRBJ2-1; no clear D gene. The CDR3 runs to 13 residues. CDR1 is MNHEY, CDR2 SVGEGT, per germline. The CDR3 DNA follows: TGTGCCAGCAGTTACTGGATTGGGAATGAGCAGTCCTTC. Its protein is CASSYWIGNEQSF.